Sequencing of this TCR beta chain was carried out in a study of T cells in localized non-small cell lung cancer. Study-wide findings and caveats: For the top 100 tumor clones, a median approximately 50 also appeared in adjacent lung. T cell clonality was highest in uninvolved adjacent lung, above tumor.

On this clone: Its antigen is undetermined.

The CDR3 totals 14 residues. The ends lost 6 bases at V and 3 bases at J; junction bases unmatched: 7. From germline, CDR1 is PRHDT and CDR2 FYEKMQ (reference sequence). TCRdb keeps only in-frame clones here, not all; method: immunoSEQ multiplex PCR. The sample holds about 59,000 clones, approximately 89% seen once. Sequenced material: peripheral blood, taken before any cancer treatment. This clonotype originated in a man aged 35 to 69 with stage I lung adenocarcinoma. V and J are TRBV13 and TRBJ2-7, with 8 bases identical to TRBD2. Written as DNA, the CDR3 is TGTGCCAGCAGTCCACGAGCGGGGGTCTACGAGCAGTACTTC. Amino acids: CASSPRAGVYEQYF.